This T cell receptor (beta chain) came from a study of cytomegalovirus exposure and HLA in healthy donors. The PCR employed 60 Vbeta primers together with 13 Jbeta primers. TCRdb's table, derived via immunoSEQ multiplex PCR, lists solely in-frame clones and lacks some. The sample has roughly 110,000 clones; 71% are singletons. The CDR3 contains 16 residues. The germline V gene has CDR1 MNHEY and CDR2 SMNVEV (reference sequence). V gave up 0 bases and J gave up 5 bases; unmatched junction bases: 4. In the case of this clone: Its antigen is currently unknown.

Study observations and caveats: Reportedly, cytomegalovirus status was diagnosed with high sensitivity and specificity.

Though nominally healthy at sampling, donors likely had unrecorded immune exposures. This chain joins TRBV27 and TRBJ2-4; 10 nucleotides match TRBD2. The sequenced material came from PBMCs. The TCR originated in a female donor in good health and CMV-seronegative. The DNA of the CDR3 is TGTGCCAGCAGTTTATCCTCAGCGGGAGGGCAAAACATTCAGTACTTC. It is translated as CASSLSSAGGQNIQYF.